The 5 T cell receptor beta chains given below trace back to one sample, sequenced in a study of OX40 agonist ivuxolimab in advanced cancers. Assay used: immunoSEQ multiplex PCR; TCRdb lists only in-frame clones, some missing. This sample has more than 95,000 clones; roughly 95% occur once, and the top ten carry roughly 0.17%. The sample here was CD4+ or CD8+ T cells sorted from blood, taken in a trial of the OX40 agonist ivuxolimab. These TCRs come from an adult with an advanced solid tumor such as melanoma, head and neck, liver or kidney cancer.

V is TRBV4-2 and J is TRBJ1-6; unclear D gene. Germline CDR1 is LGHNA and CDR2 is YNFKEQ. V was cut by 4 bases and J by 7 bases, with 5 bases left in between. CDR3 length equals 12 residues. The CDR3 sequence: CASSPFNSPLHF. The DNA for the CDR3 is TGTGCCAGCAGCCCTTTCAATTCACCCCTCCACTTT.

The CDR3 loop reads CASSLTGLNTEAFF. The CDR3 coding sequence is TGTGCCAGCAGCTTAACAGGTCTAAACACTGAAGCTTTCTTT. The rearrangement links TRBV11-1 to TRBJ1-1, with D possibly being TRBD1 (5 bases). Germline-derived CDR1 and CDR2 are SGHAT and FQDESV (reference sequence). This CDR3 has 14 residues. V was trimmed by 2 bases and J by 2 bases, leaving 9 bases between them.

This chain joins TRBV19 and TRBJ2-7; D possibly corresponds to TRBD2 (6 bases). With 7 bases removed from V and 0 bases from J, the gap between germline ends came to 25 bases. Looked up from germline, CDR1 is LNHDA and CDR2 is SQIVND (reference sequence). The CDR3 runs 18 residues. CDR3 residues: CASTLRIAVADSSYEQYF. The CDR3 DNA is TGTGCCAGTACCCTTCGAATAGCGGTAGCCGACAGCTCCTACGAGCAGTACTTC.

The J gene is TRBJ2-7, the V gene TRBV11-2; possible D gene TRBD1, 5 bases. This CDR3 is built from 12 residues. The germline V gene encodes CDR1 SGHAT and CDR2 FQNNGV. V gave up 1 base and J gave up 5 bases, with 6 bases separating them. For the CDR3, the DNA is TGTGCCAGCAGCTTAGTCAGGGACGAGCAGTACTTC. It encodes CASSLVRDEQYF.

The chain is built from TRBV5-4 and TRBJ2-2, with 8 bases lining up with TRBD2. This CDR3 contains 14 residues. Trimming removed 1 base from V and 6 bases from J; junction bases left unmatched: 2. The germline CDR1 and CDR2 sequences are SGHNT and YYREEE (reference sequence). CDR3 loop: CASSLPGGPGELFF. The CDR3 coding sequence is TGTGCCAGCAGCTTGCCGGGGGGGCCCGGGGAGCTGTTTTTT.